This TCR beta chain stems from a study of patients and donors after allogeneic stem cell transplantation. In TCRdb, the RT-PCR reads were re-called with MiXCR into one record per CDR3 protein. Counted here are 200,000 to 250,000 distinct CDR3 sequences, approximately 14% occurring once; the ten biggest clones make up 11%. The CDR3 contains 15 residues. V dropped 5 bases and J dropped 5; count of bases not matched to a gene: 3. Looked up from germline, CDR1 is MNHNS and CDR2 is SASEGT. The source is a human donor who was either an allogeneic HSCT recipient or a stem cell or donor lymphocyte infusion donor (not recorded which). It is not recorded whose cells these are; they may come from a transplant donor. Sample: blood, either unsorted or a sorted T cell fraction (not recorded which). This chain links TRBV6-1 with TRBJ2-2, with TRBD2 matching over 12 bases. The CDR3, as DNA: TGTGCCAGCAGTCTCCTAGCGGGGGGGACCGGGGAGCTGTTTTTT. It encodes CASSLLAGGTGELFF.